The clone carrying this TCR beta chain appeared a few times. This entry belongs to a study of control samples from healthy donors and cancer patients. The method was immunoSEQ multiplex PCR; TCRdb's version includes in-frame clones alone and lacks a portion of them. The table includes about 100,000 clones, 87% detected once. Source material: blood. This sequence was found in a woman between 50 and 59 years old in good health.

CDR3 sequence (DNA): TGTGCCAGCAGCGGGGTGCGGCGGTCCTACGAGCAGTACGTC. This gives the protein CASSGVRRSYEQYV. The J gene is TRBJ2-7, the V gene TRBV7-9; D gene ambiguous. The V gene lost 5 bases and the J gene lost 1 base, with 12 bases spanning the gap. The germline gives CDR1 SEHNR, CDR2 FQNEAQ (reference sequence). The CDR3 spans 14 residues.